These T cell receptor beta chains were read from a single sample in a study of T cell responses to AZD1222 COVID-19 vaccine. The protocol was immunoSEQ multiplex PCR, while the TCRdb copy is restricted to in-frame clones and leaves out a portion. In the table there are roughly 120,000 clones, around 89% of which are singletons. The sample here was peripheral blood, taken 28 days after the second AZD1222 dose. These receptors were collected from an adult who received the AZD1222 COVID-19 vaccine. CDR3s include the opening cysteine and the closing phenylalanine or tryptophan. A D gene is named only where the DNA matches it firmly. The size entry is marked missing in some rows and otherwise reads once, few, many or a size class.

clone_size d_call j_call v_call cdr3_aa cdr3_nt
. TRBD2 TRBJ2-7 TRBV6-5 CASSQTSRFTYEQYF TGTGCCAGCAGTCAGACTAGCAGGTTCACCTACGAGCAGTACTTC
. . TRBJ2-3 TRBV5-1 CASSGPGTTNTDTQYF TGCGCCAGCAGCGGGCCCGGGACAACTAACACAGATACGCAGTATTTT
once . TRBJ2-1 TRBV29-1 CSVPGPLLKERQFF TGCAGCGTCCCGGGACCTTTATTAAAGGAGCGTCAGTTCTTC
. TRBD1 TRBJ2-7 TRBV28 CASRRRDRALYEQYF TGTGCCAGCAGGCGCCGGGACAGGGCCCTCTACGAGCAGTACTTC
. TRBD2 TRBJ2-3 TRBV7-7 CASSPWRGGDTQYF TGTGCTAGCAGCCCCTGGCGGGGAGGGGATACGCAGTATTTT
. TRBD1 TRBJ1-6 TRBV27 CASSFQGVNSPLHF TGTGCCAGCAGTTTTCAGGGGGTGAATTCACCCCTCCACTTT
. TRBD2 TRBJ2-7 TRBV11-2 CASSPWTSGDYEQYF TGTGCCAGCAGCCCTTGGACTAGCGGGGACTACGAGCAGTACTTC
many TRBD2 TRBJ2-1 TRBV10-3 CAISESMASGDHNEQFF TGTGCCATCAGTGAGTCGATGGCTAGCGGGGACCACAATGAGCAGTTCTTC
. TRBD2 TRBJ2-1 TRBV9 CASSVGTKGGRTYNEQFF TGTGCCAGCAGCGTAGGAACGAAGGGCGGGAGGACTTACAATGAGCAGTTCTTC
. TRBD1 TRBJ2-5 TRBV5-4 CASSEKTGAGETQYF TGTGCCAGCAGCGAGAAGACAGGGGCGGGAGAGACCCAGTACTTC
. TRBD2 TRBJ2-5 TRBV5-1 CASSLGTSGQETQYF TGCGCCAGCAGCTTAGGGACTAGCGGCCAAGAGACCCAGTACTTC
few . TRBJ2-3 TRBV5-1 CASSLGLTDTQYF TGCGCCAGCAGCCTAGGACTCACAGATACGCAGTATTTT
. . TRBJ1-2 TRBV11-2 CASTPTGIVYGYTF TGTGCCAGCACCCCGACGGGGATCGTGTATGGCTACACCTTC
once . TRBJ2-2 TRBV6-4 CASSLHRNTGELFF TGTGCCAGCAGTCTACATCGGAACACCGGGGAGCTGTTTTTT
. TRBD1 TRBJ2-6 TRBV19 CASSKSGGASGANVLTF TGTGCCAGTAGTAAGTCAGGGGGCGCTTCTGGGGCCAACGTCCTGACTTTC
. . TRBJ1-1 TRBV5-4 CASSLAEETEAFF TGTGCCAGCAGCTTGGCGGAAGAAACTGAAGCTTTCTTT
few . TRBJ1-1 TRBV6-6 CASSISSPGVAFF TGTGCCAGCAGTATCTCATCCCCCGGCGTAGCTTTCTTT
. . TRBJ1-1 TRBV5-4 CASHRENTEAFF TGTGCCAGTCACAGGGAGAACACTGAAGCTTTCTTT
. . TRBJ1-5 TRBV19 CASSIITRGTNQPQHF TGTGCCAGTAGTATTATCACTCGCGGGACCAATCAGCCCCAGCATTTT
once TRBD1 TRBJ1-2 TRBV29-1 CSATGTGSIDGYTF TGCAGCGCGACCGGGACAGGGAGTATCGATGGCTACACCTTC
. . TRBJ2-2 TRBV6-5 CASRTGVTGTGELFF TGTGCCAGTCGTACGGGGGTTACGGGGACCGGGGAGCTGTTTTTT
. . TRBJ1-1 TRBV6-5 CASRREAGTLGVF TGTGCCAGCCGGCGGGAGGCAGGGACCTTGGGCGTCTTT
. . TRBJ1-5 TRBV27 CASSFSVSQPQHF TGTGCCAGCAGTTTCTCGGTGAGTCAGCCCCAGCATTTT
. TRBD2 TRBJ2-2 TRBV4-2 CASSQVLAGGTGELFF TGTGCCAGCAGCCAAGTACTAGCGGGGGGGACCGGGGAGCTGTTTTTT
. . TRBJ2-2 TRBV6-5 CAISLHSNTGELFF TGTGCCATCTCATTACACTCGAACACCGGGGAGCTGTTTTTT
once TRBD1 TRBJ1-3 TRBV6-5 CASGTASGNTIYF TGTGCCAGCGGGACAGCCTCTGGAAACACCATATATTTT
. . TRBJ2-7 TRBV6-1 CASSEGPGVAYEQYF TGTGCCAGCAGTGAAGGGCCAGGGGTTGCCTACGAGCAGTACTTC
. . TRBJ2-6 TRBV5-5 CASSPQPTGANVLTF TGTGCCAGCAGCCCACAACCCACAGGGGCCAACGTCCTGACTTTC
. . TRBJ1-1 TRBV19 CASSPLGNTEAFF TGTGCCAGTAGCCCCTTGGGGAACACTGAAGCTTTCTTT